This T cell receptor (beta chain) emerged from a study of T cell responses to AZD1222 COVID-19 vaccine. Study information: Second doses at about 4 or about 12 weeks were pooled. General study findings and limits: Reportedly, nearly half of unique spike TCRs recognized epitopes outside B.1.351/B.1.1.7 mutations.

Concerning this clone itself: Its antigen is undetermined. The junction departs from the called germline gene at one end, perhaps through a read error.

The CDR3 runs to 12 residues. Germline CDR1 SGHRS, CDR2 YFSETQ. Measured with immunoSEQ multiplex PCR; TCRdb has only the in-frame clones, and not every one. The sample comprises 100,000 to 120,000 clones, around 89% of which are singletons, and 1.6% rests with the top ten. This receptor was identified in an adult in good health. V gene TRBV5-1 combines with J gene TRBJ2-1, with D tentatively TRBD1 or TRBD2 (6 bases each). The sample here was peripheral blood, taken on day 0 of AZD1222 vaccination. CDR3 region: CASSSEGNQGIF. The CDR3 nucleotides are TGCGCCAGCAGCTCGGAGGGAAATCAGGGGATCTTC.